The TCR beta chain under discussion was sequenced for a study of T cell responses to AZD1222 COVID-19 vaccine. Only in-frame clones appear in the TCRdb table, and some are missing; sequencing was by immunoSEQ multiplex PCR. Found here are about 92,000 clones, 89% of them singletons; the top ten hold around 1.6%. The sequencing here drew on peripheral blood, taken on day 0 of AZD1222 vaccination. This TCR was recovered from an adult in good health.

CDR3 bases: TGTGCCAATTCGACAGGGGGGGATACGCAGTATTTT. It translates to CANSTGGDTQYF. The chain joins TRBV2 to TRBJ2-3; 9 bases agree with TRBD1. The CDR3 is 12 amino acids. The J segment lost 6 bases and the V segment lost 10 bases, leaving 5 bases of the junction unmatched. CDR1 SNHLY and CDR2 FYNNEI come from the germline V gene.